Listed below are T cell receptor beta chains from one sample, sequenced in a study of T cell responses to AZD1222 COVID-19 vaccine. Clones were read by immunoSEQ multiplex PCR, and TCRdb kept only the in-frame ones, dropping some. The sample lists roughly 120,000 clones, around 92% occurring once. The sequencing used peripheral blood, collected on day 0 of AZD1222 vaccination. The receptors stem from an adult in good health. Both conserved end residues are part of each CDR3. Part of the rows lack a size; the others show once, few, many or a class for expanded clones.

14,TRBV13,TRBJ1-2,NA,CASSLGVANYGYTF
13,TRBV7-9,TRBJ2-3,NA,CASSRPLTDTQYF
13,TRBV12-3/TRBV12-4,TRBJ1-3,NA,CASNKDSRNTIYF
16,TRBV19,TRBJ1-6,NA,CASSISGTGHNSPLHF
18,TRBV6-4,TRBJ1-5,once,CASSPPGQGCSCNQPQHF
14,TRBV21-1,TRBJ1-6,NA,CASSSGYTNSPLHF
15,TRBV28,TRBJ2-5,NA,CASSPTSGGAETQYF
14,TRBV6-1,TRBJ1-5,NA,CASSESGGDQPQHF
13,TRBV7-9,TRBJ2-7,NA,CASSSGTSYEQYF
14,TRBV5-6,TRBJ2-7,NA,CASSLTGGPYEQYF
12,TRBV18,TRBJ1-1,NA,CASSSRLLEAFF
13,TRBV5-1,TRBJ1-5,NA,CASSLVGGQPQHF
14,TRBV6-5,TRBJ1-2,NA,CATVAGTGVYGYTF
14,TRBV3-1/TRBV3-2,TRBJ2-5,NA,CASSRVLAGETQYF
16,TRBV5-1,TRBJ1-2,NA,CASSPGGTGGSDGYTF
15,TRBV18,TRBJ2-5,NA,CASSASGTLGETQYF
14,TRBV2,TRBJ2-7,NA,CASRGQGGPYEQYF
12,TRBV7-9,TRBJ2-7,NA,CASSLARGEQYF